The 20 T cell receptor beta chains in this list originate from one sample, sequenced in a study of T-cell reconstitution after alpha-beta-depleted transplantation in children (dated by TCRdb to 2015 to 2016). Library preparation used PCR. TCRdb records Illumina HiSeq 2500 as the sequencer. TCR library preparation used molecular barcoding, with unique molecular identifiers applied to normalize quantification of the TCRbeta repertoire. TCRdb reprocessing: public reads trimmed at Q25 with fastp, clones called with MiXCR, in-frame beta chains kept. Rows are unified per CDR3 protein, each entry keeping the most common DNA and genes. Within this sample are approximately 1,000,000 distinct CDR3 sequences, with roughly 29% of them counted one time only. Jointly, the top ten make up roughly 28% of the sample. In light of the paper, this sample's treatment or condition label describes: allogeneic hematopoietic cell transplantation with graft depleted of TCRalphabeta T cells and CD19 B cells.

Here the sequenced sample was PBMCs, mostly from graft donor cells, taken 360 days after TCRalphabeta/CD19-depleted stem cell transplant. Receptor source: a boy under two years old who had a stem cell transplant for SCID, so the T cells may come from the graft donor.

The chain combines TRBV5-1 with TRBJ2-5, with D hard to call. CDR1 and CDR2 from the germline V gene are SGHRS and YFSETQ. Trimming took 0 bases from V and 6 from J, leaving 12 bases between them. CDR3 size: 14 residues. The CDR3 is CASSLAPDEKTQYF. DNA for the CDR3: TGCGCCAGCAGCTTGGCCCCAGATGAAAAGACCCAGTACTTC.

Here the CDR3 DNA reads TGTGCCAGCAGCTTAAGTGGTAGCGGGGGTGAGACCCAGTACTTC. This codes for CASSLSGSGGETQYF. V is TRBV7-3 and J is TRBJ2-5; 9 nucleotides align to TRBD2. The V gene end was trimmed by 1 base and the J gene end by 5 bases; junction bases not matched to a gene: 5. This CDR3 is built from 15 residues. Germline V lookup: CDR1 SGHTA, CDR2 FQGTGA.

This clonotype was observed a handful of times. V gene TRBV18 combines with J gene TRBJ2-7; 9 nucleotides agree with TRBD1. CDR3 length: 16 amino acids. Germline-derived CDR1 and CDR2 are KGHSH and LQKENI. V trimming: 3 bases; J trimming: 2 bases; junction bases outside the gene matches: 8. The CDR3 region is CASSPTSGTGTYEQYF. CDR3 coding DNA: TGTGCCAGCTCACCGACGTCCGGGACAGGGACCTACGAGCAGTACTTC.

This chain links TRBV20-1 with TRBJ2-1; weak D call: TRBD1 (6 bases). V shed 5 bases and J shed 8 bases, with 13 bases lying between them. The CDR3 contains 12 residues. Germline V gene lookup returns CDR1 DFQATT and CDR2 SNEGSKA (reference sequence). DNA for the CDR3: TGCAGTGCTCCTGGGGCAGGGGATGAGCAGTTCTTC. Protein product: CSAPGAGDEQFF.

This clonotype was seen a few times. The chain carries TRBV4-3 and TRBJ2-1; D possibly matches TRBD1 or TRBD2 (5 bases each). The V gene lost 1 base and the J gene lost 7 bases, with 11 bases spanning the gap. This CDR3 region has 14 residues. Germline-derived CDR1 and CDR2 are LGHNA and YSLEER. CDR3 bases: TGCGCCAGCAGCCAAGGGGACCTAGGGAATGAGCAGTTCTTC. Amino acids: CASSQGDLGNEQFF.

This rearrangement joins TRBV6-1 to TRBJ1-1; weak D call: TRBD1 (6 bases). Trimming left V 7 bases short and J 1 base short, with 13 bases between. From germline, CDR1 is MNHNS and CDR2 SASEGT. The CDR3 extends over 14 amino acids. The CDR3 here is CASKWGGQNTEAFF. CDR3 bases: TGTGCCAGCAAGTGGGGGGGACAGAACACTGAAGCTTTCTTT.

The J gene is TRBJ1-5, the V gene TRBV7-2; D not certain. Between the trimmed V and J ends, which lost 5 bases and 7 bases, there was a span of 21 bases. The CDR3 consists of 16 residues. In germline, CDR1 is SGHTA, CDR2 FQGNSA. The CDR3 here is CASSHRILGPGQPQHF. The CDR3 DNA sequence: TGTGCCAGCAGCCACCGAATTTTAGGGCCCGGCCAGCCCCAGCATTTT.

This clonotype was picked up a small number of times. This chain uses TRBV4-2 with TRBJ2-6; D unresolved. V was trimmed by 0 bases and J by 8 bases, leaving 8 bases between them. The germline gives CDR1 LGHNA, CDR2 YNFKEQ. The CDR3 consists of 14 residues. This CDR3 is CASSQEAGPNVLTF. The CDR3 DNA is TGTGCCAGCAGCCAAGAGGCCGGACCCAACGTCCTGACTTTC.

This clonotype was seen at least ten times. CDR3 coding DNA: TGCGCCAGCAGCTTTATATCAGATACGCAGTATTTT. Translation: CASSFISDTQYF. This rearrangement joins TRBV5-1 to TRBJ2-3; D is uncertain. V gave up 2 bases and J gave up 4 bases, with 5 bases separating them. The CDR3 is made up of 12 amino acids. The germline V gene encodes CDR1 SGHRS and CDR2 YFSETQ.

This clonotype was observed a handful of times. The J gene is TRBJ1-1, the V gene TRBV27; 8 nucleotides match TRBD1. The length of the CDR3 is 16 residues. From germline, CDR1 is MNHEY and CDR2 SMNVEV (reference sequence). V was clipped by 6 bases and J by 1 base; unmatched bases: 10. The CDR3 DNA is TGTGCCAGCAGGCCCGATCAGGGGGCACGGAACACTGAAGCTTTCTTT. Protein sequence: CASRPDQGARNTEAFF.

The J gene is TRBJ1-1, the V gene TRBV11-3; D uncertain. Germline CDR1 reads SGHNT; CDR2 reads YENEEA. Between the trimmed V and J ends, which lost 3 bases and 2 bases, there was a span of 7 bases. CDR3 length: 13 residues. For the CDR3, the DNA is TGTGCCAGCAGCTTCGGGATAAACACTGAAGCTTTCTTT. As protein: CASSFGINTEAFF.

The rearrangement links TRBV20-1 to TRBJ2-3, with 12 bases fitting TRBD2. The CDR3 is 16 amino acids. Germline V gene sequence: CDR1 DFQATT, CDR2 SNEGSKA (reference sequence). The V segment lost 3 bases and the J segment 0 bases; nucleotides outside the gene matches: 4. CDR3 region: CSASTSGGPSTDTQYF. CDR3 sequence (DNA): TGCAGTGCTAGTACTAGCGGGGGGCCTAGCACAGATACGCAGTATTTT.

This clonotype was seen a few times. The CDR3 region is CASSYSAGAGANVLTF. CDR3 bases: TGTGCCAGCAGTTACTCGGCAGGGGCTGGGGCCAACGTCCTGACTTTC. This chain uses TRBV6-5 with TRBJ2-6; TRBD1 might be the D (6 bases). The V end lost 0 bases, the J end lost 2 bases, and 8 bases lay between the germline ends. The CDR3 spans 16 residues. Germline CDR1 is MNHEY and CDR2 is SVGAGI.

The chain carries TRBV9 and TRBJ1-1; unclear D gene. The ends were cut back, 0 bases at V and 5 bases at J, with 11 bases in the middle. CDR3 length equals 14 residues. Germline V gene lookup returns CDR1 SGDLS and CDR2 YYNGEE. CDR3 sequence: CASSVGWVETEAFF. In DNA form, the CDR3 reads TGTGCCAGCAGCGTAGGCTGGGTTGAAACTGAAGCTTTCTTT. Full variable domain (missing parts from reference TRBV9 and TRBJ1-1): DSGVTQTPKHLITATGQRVTLRCSPRSGDLSVYWYQQSLDQGLQFLIQYYNGEERAKGNILERFSAQQFPDLHSELNLSSLELGDSALYFCASSVGWVETEAFFGQGTRLTVV.

This clonotype was observed a handful of times. V and J are TRBV28 and TRBJ2-1; TRBD1 is a possible D gene (6 bases). The CDR3 consists of 13 residues. Germline loops: CDR1 MDHEN, CDR2 SYDVKM. Deletions cut 5 bases from V and 5 bases from J, with 10 bases between. The CDR3 is CASSPYRDNEQFF. CDR3 in DNA: TGTGCCAGCAGTCCTTACAGGGACAATGAGCAGTTCTTC.

This clonotype was found a few times. This chain connects TRBV6-1 to TRBJ2-7, with D unresolved. This CDR3 is built from 13 residues. Germline CDR1 is MNHNS and CDR2 is SASEGT. The V end lost 8 bases, the J end lost 3 bases, and 14 bases lay between the germline ends. CDR3 sequence (DNA): TGTGCCAGCCGAGGTGCGGCACTCTACGAGCAGTACTTC. Its protein is CASRGAALYEQYF.

This chain links TRBV5-1 with TRBJ2-1, with unresolved D. CDR3 length: 15 residues. Trimming stripped 0 bases from V and 6 bases from J, with 13 bases between. Germline V gene data show CDR1 as SGHRS and CDR2 as YFSETQ. Here the CDR3 reads CASSLEQPPVNEQFF. The CDR3 DNA is TGCGCCAGCAGCTTGGAGCAACCCCCGGTCAATGAGCAGTTCTTC.

This clonotype was detected only a few times. With a much larger clone just one base away, this may be a read error. The rearrangement links TRBV28 to TRBJ2-3, with D possibly matching TRBD2 (5 bases). Germline loops: CDR1 MDHEN, CDR2 SYDVKM. The length of the CDR3 is 14 residues. Trimming pared 4 bases from V and 0 bases from J, leaving 8 bases between. CDR3 region: CASSYGVSTDTQYF. For the CDR3, the DNA is TGTGCCAGCAGTTACGGGGTTAGCACAGATACGCAGTATTTT.

J is TRBJ2-7 and V is TRBV15, with a tentative D call TRBD1 (5 bases). V was shortened by 4 bases and J by 2 bases, with 12 bases between the two germline ends. From germline, CDR1 is LNHNV and CDR2 YYDKDF (reference sequence). The CDR3 length is 14 residues. CDR3 sequence: CATSKDMMTYEQYF. The CDR3 DNA reads TGTGCCACCAGCAAGGACATGATGACCTACGAGCAGTACTTC.

The table lists this clonotype with a few counts. CDR3 sequence reads: CASSSRQGLETQYF. In DNA form, the CDR3 reads TGTGCCAGCAGTTCGAGACAGGGTCTGGAGACCCAGTACTTC. V and J are TRBV12-3 or TRBV12-4 and TRBJ2-5; 7 nucleotides line up with TRBD1. This CDR3 is built from 14 residues. With 4 bases clipped from V and 5 bases from J, the junction kept 7 bases outside the gene matches.